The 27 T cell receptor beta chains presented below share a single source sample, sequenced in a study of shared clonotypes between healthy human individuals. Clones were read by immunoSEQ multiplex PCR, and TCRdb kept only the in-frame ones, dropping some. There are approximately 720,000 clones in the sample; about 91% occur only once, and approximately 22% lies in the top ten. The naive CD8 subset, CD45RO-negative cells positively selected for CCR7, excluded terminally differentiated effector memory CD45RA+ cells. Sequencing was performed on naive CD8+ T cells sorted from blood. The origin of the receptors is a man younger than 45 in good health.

The DNA of the CDR3 is TGTGCCAGCCGGGGAGGGGGCCGCACTAACTATGGCTACACCTTC. It encodes CASRGGGRTNYGYTF. The chain employs TRBV27 and TRBJ1-2, with 7 positions matching TRBD1. Germline CDR1 MNHEY, CDR2 SMNVEV (reference sequence). This CDR3 contains 15 residues. V lost 8 bases to trimming and J lost 0 bases; unmatched junction nucleotides: 9.

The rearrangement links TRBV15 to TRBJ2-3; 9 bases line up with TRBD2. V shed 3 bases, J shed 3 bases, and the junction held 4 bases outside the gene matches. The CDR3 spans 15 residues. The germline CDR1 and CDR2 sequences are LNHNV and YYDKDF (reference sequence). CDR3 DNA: TGTGCCACCAGCAGTGGCGGGAGGGAAACAGATACGCAGTATTTT. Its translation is CATSSGGRETDTQYF.

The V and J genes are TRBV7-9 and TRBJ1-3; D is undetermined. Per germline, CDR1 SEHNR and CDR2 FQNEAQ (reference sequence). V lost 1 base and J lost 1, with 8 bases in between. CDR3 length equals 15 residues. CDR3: CASSLGQESGNTIYF. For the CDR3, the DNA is TGTGCCAGCAGCTTAGGGCAGGAGTCTGGAAACACCATATATTTT. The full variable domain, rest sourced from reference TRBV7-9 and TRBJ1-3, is DTGVSQNPRHKITKRGQNVTFRCDPISEHNRLYWYRQTLGQGPEFLTYFQNEAQLEKSRLLSDRFSAERPKGSFSTLEIQRTEQGDSAMYLCASSLGQESGNTIYFGEGSWLTVV.

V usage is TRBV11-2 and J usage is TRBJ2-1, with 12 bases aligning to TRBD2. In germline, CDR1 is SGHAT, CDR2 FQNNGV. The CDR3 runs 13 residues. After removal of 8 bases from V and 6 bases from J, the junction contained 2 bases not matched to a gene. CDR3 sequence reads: CASGTSGRNEQFF. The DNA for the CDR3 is TGTGCCAGCGGGACTAGCGGGCGCAATGAGCAGTTCTTC.

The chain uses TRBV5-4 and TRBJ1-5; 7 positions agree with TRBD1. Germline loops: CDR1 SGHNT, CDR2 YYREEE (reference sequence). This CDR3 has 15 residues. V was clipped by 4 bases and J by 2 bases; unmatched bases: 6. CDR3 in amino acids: CASSITGTGNQPQHF. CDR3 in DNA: TGTGCCAGCAGCATCACCGGGACAGGCAATCAGCCCCAGCATTTT.

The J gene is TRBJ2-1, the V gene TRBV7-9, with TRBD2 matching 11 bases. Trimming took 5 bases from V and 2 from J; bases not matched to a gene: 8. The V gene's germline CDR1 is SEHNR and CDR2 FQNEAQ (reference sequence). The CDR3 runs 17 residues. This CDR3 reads CASSDGSSGRAYNEQFF. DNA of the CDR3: TGTGCCAGCAGCGACGGTAGTAGCGGGAGGGCCTACAATGAGCAGTTCTTC.

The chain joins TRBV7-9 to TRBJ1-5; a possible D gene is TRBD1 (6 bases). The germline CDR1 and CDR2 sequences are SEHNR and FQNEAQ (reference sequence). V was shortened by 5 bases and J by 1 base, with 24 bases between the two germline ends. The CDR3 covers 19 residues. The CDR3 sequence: CASSTVTPAGTLSNQPQHF. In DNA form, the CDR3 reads TGTGCCAGCAGCACGGTAACGCCGGCCGGGACACTCAGCAATCAGCCCCAGCATTTT.

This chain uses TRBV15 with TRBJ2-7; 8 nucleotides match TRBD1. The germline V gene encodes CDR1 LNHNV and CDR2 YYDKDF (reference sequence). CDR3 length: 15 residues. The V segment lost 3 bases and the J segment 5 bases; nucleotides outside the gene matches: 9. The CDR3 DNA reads TGTGCCACCAGCAGCCAGGACCAGGGGGCAGACGAGCAGTACTTC. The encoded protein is CATSSQDQGADEQYF.

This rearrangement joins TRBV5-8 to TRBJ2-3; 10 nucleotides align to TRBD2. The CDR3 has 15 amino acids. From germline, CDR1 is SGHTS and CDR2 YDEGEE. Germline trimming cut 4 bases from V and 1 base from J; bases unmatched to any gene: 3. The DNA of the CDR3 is TGTGCCAGCAGCACAGGACTAGCGGGCACAGATACGCAGTATTTT. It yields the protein CASSTGLAGTDTQYF.

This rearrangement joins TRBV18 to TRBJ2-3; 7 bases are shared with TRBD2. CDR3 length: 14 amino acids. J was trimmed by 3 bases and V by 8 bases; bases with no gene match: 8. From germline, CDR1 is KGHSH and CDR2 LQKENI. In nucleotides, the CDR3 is TGTGCCAGCCCCAGCGGGAAGGGGACAGATACGCAGTATTTT. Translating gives CASPSGKGTDTQYF.

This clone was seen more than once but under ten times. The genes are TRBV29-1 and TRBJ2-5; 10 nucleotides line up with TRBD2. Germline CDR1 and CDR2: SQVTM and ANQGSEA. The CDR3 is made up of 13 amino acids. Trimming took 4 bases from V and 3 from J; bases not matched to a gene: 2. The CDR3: CSVGLAGEETQYF. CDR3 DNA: TGCAGCGTTGGACTAGCGGGCGAAGAGACCCAGTACTTC.

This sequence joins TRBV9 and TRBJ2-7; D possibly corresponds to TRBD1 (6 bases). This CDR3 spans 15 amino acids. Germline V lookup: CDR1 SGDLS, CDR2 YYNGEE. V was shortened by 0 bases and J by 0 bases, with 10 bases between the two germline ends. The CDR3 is CASSVGGHPSYEQYF. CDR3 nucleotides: TGTGCCAGCAGCGTAGGGGGACACCCCTCCTACGAGCAGTACTTC. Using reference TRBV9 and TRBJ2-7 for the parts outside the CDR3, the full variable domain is DSGVTQTPKHLITATGQRVTLRCSPRSGDLSVYWYQQSLDQGLQFLIQYYNGEERAKGNILERFSAQQFPDLHSELNLSSLELGDSALYFCASSVGGHPSYEQYFGPGTRLTVT.

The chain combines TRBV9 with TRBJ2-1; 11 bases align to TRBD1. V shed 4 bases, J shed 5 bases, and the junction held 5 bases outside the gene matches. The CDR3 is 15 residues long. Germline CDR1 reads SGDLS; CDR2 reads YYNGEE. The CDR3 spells CASSPGQGANNEQFF. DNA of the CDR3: TGTGCCAGCAGCCCCGGACAGGGGGCCAACAATGAGCAGTTCTTC.

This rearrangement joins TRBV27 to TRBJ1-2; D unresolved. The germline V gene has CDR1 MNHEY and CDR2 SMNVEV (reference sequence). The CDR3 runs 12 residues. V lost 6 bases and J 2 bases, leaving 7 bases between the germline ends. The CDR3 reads CASSGSNYGYTF. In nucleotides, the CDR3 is TGTGCCAGCAGCGGATCCAACTATGGCTACACCTTC.

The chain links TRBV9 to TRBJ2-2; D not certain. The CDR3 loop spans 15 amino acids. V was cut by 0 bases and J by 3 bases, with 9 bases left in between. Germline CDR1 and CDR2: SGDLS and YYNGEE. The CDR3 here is CASSVVGSYTGELFF. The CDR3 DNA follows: TGTGCCAGCAGCGTAGTAGGGTCCTACACCGGGGAGCTGTTTTTT.

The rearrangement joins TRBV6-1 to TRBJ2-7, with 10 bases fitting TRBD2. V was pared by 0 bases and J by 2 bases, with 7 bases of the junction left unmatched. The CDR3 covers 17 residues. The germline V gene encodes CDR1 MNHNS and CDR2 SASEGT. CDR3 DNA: TGTGCCAGCAGTGAAGCTCTGCTAGCGGGAGAACCCTACGAGCAGTACTTC. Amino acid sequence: CASSEALLAGEPYEQYF.

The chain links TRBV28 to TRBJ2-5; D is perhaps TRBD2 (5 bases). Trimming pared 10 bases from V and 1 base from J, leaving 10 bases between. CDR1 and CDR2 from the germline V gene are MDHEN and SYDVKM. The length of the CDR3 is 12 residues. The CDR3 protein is CATERFQETQYF. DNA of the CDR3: TGTGCCACCGAGCGGTTCCAAGAGACCCAGTACTTC.

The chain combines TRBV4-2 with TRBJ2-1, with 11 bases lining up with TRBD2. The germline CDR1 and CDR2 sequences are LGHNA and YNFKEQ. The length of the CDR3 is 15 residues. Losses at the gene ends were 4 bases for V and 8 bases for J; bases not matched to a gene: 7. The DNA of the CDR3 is TGTGCCAGCAGCCTCCTGACTAGCGGGACCGATGAGCAGTTCTTC. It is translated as CASSLLTSGTDEQFF.

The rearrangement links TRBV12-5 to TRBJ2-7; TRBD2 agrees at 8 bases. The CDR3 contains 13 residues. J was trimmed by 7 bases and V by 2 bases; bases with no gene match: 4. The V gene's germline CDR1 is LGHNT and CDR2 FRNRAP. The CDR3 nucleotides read TGTGCTAGTGGTTTGAGCGGGAGCAGGGAGCAGTACTTC. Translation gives CASGLSGSREQYF.

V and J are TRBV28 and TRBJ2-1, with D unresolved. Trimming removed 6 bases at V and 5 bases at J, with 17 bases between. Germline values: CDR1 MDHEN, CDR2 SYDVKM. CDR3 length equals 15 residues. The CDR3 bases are TGTGCCAGCAGCTCCGCAATGGACCCTGACAATGAGCAGTTCTTC. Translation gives CASSSAMDPDNEQFF.

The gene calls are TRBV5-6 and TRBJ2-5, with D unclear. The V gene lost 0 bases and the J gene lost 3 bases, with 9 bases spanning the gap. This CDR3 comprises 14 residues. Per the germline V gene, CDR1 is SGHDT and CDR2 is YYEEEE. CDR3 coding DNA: TGTGCCAGCAGCTTGGTTACAGAGAAAGAGACCCAGTACTTC. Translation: CASSLVTEKETQYF.

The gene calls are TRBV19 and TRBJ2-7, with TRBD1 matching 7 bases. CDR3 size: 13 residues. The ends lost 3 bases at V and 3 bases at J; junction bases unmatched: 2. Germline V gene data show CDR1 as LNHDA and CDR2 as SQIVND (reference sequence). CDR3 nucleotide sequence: TGTGCCAGTAGTATTAACAGGGGCTACGAGCAGTACTTC. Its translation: CASSINRGYEQYF.

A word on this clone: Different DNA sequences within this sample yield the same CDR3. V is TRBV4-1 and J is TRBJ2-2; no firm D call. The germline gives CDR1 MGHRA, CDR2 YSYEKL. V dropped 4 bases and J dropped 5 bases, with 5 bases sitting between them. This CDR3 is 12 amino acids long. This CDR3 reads CASSPWTGELFF. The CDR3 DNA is TGCGCCAGCAGCCCCTGGACCGGGGAGCTGTTTTTT.

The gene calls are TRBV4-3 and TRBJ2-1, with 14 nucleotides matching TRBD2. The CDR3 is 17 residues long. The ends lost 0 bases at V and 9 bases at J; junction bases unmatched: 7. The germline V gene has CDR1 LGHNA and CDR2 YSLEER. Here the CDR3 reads CASSQDRGLAGVGEQFF. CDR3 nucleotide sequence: TGCGCCAGCAGCCAAGATAGGGGACTAGCGGGAGTCGGTGAGCAGTTCTTC.

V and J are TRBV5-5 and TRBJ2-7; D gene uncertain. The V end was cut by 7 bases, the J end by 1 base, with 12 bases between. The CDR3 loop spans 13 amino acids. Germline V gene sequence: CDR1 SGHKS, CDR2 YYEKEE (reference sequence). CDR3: CASLDRQSYEQYF. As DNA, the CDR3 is TGTGCCAGCCTAGACCGGCAATCCTACGAGCAGTACTTC.

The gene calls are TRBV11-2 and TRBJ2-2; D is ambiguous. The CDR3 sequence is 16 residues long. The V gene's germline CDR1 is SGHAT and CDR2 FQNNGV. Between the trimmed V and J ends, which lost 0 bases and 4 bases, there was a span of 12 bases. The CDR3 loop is CASSLDGVYGTGELFF. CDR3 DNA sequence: TGTGCCAGCAGCTTAGATGGGGTATACGGCACCGGGGAGCTGTTTTTT.

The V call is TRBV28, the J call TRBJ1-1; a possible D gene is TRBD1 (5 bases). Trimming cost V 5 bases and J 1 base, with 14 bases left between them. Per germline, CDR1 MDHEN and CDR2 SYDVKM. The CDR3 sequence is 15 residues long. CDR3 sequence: CASSPPWGRNTEAFF. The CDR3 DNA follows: TGTGCCAGCAGTCCCCCTTGGGGGAGGAACACTGAAGCTTTCTTT.